The entry below gives a single T cell receptor beta chain sequence along with its context. The antigen remains undetermined. Germline loops: CDR1 SEHNR, CDR2 FQNEAQ (reference sequence). This CDR3 has 18 residues. The trim removed 5 bases at V and 4 bases at J, leaving 15 bases unmatched. It was with 60 Vbeta and 13 Jbeta primers that the PCR ran. Measured with immunoSEQ multiplex PCR; TCRdb has only the in-frame clones, and not every one. The table records fewer than 350,000 clones, about 90% of them present only once. This record comes from a study of cytomegalovirus exposure and HLA in healthy donors. Findings and limits, study-wide: Earlier analysis looked at TCR beta V segments, and most were productive about 87% or about 30% of the time.

Sequenced sample: PBMCs. This sequence joins TRBV7-9 and TRBJ2-1, with 9 bases identical to TRBD2. The TCR was taken from a young woman in good health and CMV-seronegative. CDR3 DNA: TGTGCCAGCAGCCCGACAAGAAGGGGACTAGCAATATACAATGAGCAGTTCTTC. It is translated as CASSPTRRGLAIYNEQFF.